This TCR beta chain was captured in a study of T-cell reconstitution after alpha-beta-depleted transplantation in children. For TCRbeta, the library was prepared with unique molecular identifiers. TCRdb itself ran the PCR reads through MiXCR, one entry per CDR3 protein. The sample lists fewer than 85,000 distinct CDR3 sequences; 12% to 15% were seen once. This CDR3 is 17 amino acids long. Germline V gene sequence: CDR1 SGHDT, CDR2 YYEEEE. With 4 bases removed from V and 7 bases from J, the gap between germline ends came to 26 bases. Study results and caveats: The origin of high day-60 TCRbeta diversity in some patients lay in surviving recipient T cells and thymic progenitors. The main origin of T-cell counts and diversity one year after transplant was newly produced T cells.

This clonotype was detected only a few times. The antigen is undetermined. The sequencing used PBMCs, mostly from graft donor cells, collected 180 days after TCRalphabeta/CD19-depleted stem cell transplant. The origin of this receptor is a male patient between 2 and 15 years old who had a stem cell transplant for acute lymphoblastic leukemia, so the T cells may come from the graft donor. The gene calls are TRBV5-6 and TRBJ2-5; D is undetermined. The CDR3 region has the DNA TGTGCCAGCAGCCTTTCGTTCGGACGAAGTCTAGAATGGACCCAGTACTTC. This encodes CASSLSFGRSLEWTQYF. Complete variable domain (other parts from reference TRBV5-6 and TRBJ2-5): DAGVTQSPTHLIKTRGQQVTLRCSPKSGHDTVSWYQQALGQGPQFIFQYYEEEERQRGNFPDRFSGHQFPNYSSELNVNALLLGDSALYLCASSLSFGRSLEWTQYFGPGTRLLVL.